This TCR beta chain was captured by sequencing in a study of cytomegalovirus exposure and HLA in healthy donors. V lost 1 base, J lost 4 bases, and 8 bases lay in between. Per the germline V gene, CDR1 is GTSNPN and CDR2 is SVGIG (reference sequence). The CDR3 has 13 residues. PCR involved 60 Vbeta and 13 Jbeta primers. Produced via immunoSEQ multiplex PCR; TCRdb's table is partial and in-frame only. The sample holds 100,000 or so clones, roughly 82% seen once. Overall study findings and caveats: Rarity characterized most TCR sequences, yet some public TCRs appeared in many donors.

Worth noting for this clone: The antigen remains undetermined.

The clonotype was recovered from a woman aged 18-29 years in good health and CMV-seronegative. Sequenced input: PBMCs. The chain has TRBV30 and TRBJ1-3; D is ambiguous. The CDR3 loop reads CAWSGGSGNTIYF. The CDR3 DNA sequence: TGTGCCTGGAGTGGAGGGAGCGGAAACACCATATATTTT.